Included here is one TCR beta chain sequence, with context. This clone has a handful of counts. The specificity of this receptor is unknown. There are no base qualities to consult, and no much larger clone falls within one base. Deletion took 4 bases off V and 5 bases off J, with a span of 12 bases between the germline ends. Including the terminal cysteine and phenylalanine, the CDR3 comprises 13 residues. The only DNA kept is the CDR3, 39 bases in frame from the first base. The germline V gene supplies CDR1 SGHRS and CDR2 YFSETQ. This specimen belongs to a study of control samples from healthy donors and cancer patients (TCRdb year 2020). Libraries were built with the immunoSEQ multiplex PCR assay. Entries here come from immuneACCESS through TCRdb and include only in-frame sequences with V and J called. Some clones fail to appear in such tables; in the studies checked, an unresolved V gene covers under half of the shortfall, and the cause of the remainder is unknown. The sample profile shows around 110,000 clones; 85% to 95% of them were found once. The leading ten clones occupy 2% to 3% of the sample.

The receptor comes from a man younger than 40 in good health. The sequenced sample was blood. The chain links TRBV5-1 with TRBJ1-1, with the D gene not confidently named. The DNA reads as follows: TGCGCCAGCAGCCGGGCCCCCGAGACTGAAGCTTTCTTT. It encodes CASSRAPETEAFF.